The 15 T cell receptor beta chains reported below all come from one sample, sequenced in a study of blood T cell repertoires in COVID-19. Clones were sequenced by immunoSEQ multiplex PCR, and TCRdb holds only the in-frame ones, with some missing. The sample shows over 50,000 clones, about 86% of them seen only once. Sequencing was performed on peripheral blood. The receptors come from a man between 65 and 80 years old with active COVID-19.

The chain joins TRBV2 to TRBJ1-1; 8 positions match TRBD1. The V gene's germline CDR1 is SNHLY and CDR2 FYNNEI. V dropped 7 bases and J dropped 5; count of bases not matched to a gene: 6. The CDR3 totals 13 residues. Here the CDR3 DNA reads TGTGCCAGCAATTCAGGGGGCCCGACTGAAGCTTTCTTT. This gives the protein CASNSGGPTEAFF.

The J gene is TRBJ2-5, the V gene TRBV21-1; the table names TRBD2, a call not compared with the DNA. TRBV21-1 is termed a pseudogene. This CDR3 is built from 17 residues. The CDR3 reads CASTYHTEDPNQETQYF. The CDR3 nucleotides are TGTGCCAGCACCTATCATACGGAGGACCCGAACCAAGAGACCCAGTACTTC.

The rearrangement uses TRBV6-5 and TRBJ2-7; D is possibly TRBD2 (6 bases). This CDR3 is built from 15 residues. In germline, CDR1 is MNHEY, CDR2 SVGAGI. Between the trimmed V and J ends, which lost 0 bases and 3 bases, there was a span of 12 bases. CDR3 nucleotide sequence: TGTGCCAGCAGTTACTCGGAGGGCCAAGGCTACGAGCAGTACTTC. As protein: CASSYSEGQGYEQYF.

The rearrangement joins TRBV11-3 to TRBJ1-1; D uncertain. V was trimmed by 5 bases and J by 1 base, leaving 11 bases between them. The V gene's germline CDR1 is SGHNT and CDR2 YENEEA. The CDR3 is made up of 14 amino acids. CDR3 nucleotides: TGTGCCAGCAGCGCCCGGGAAAGGAACACTGAAGCTTTCTTT. Its protein product is CASSARERNTEAFF.

The gene calls are TRBV7-2 and TRBJ2-3, with D tentatively TRBD1 (6 bases). Germline loops: CDR1 SGHTA, CDR2 FQGNSA. The CDR3 extends over 14 amino acids. V was clipped by 3 bases and J by 0 bases, with 7 bases between them. The CDR3 region is CASSLDSSTDTQYF. CDR3 coding DNA: TGTGCCAGCAGCTTGGACAGTAGCACAGATACGCAGTATTTT.

The V call is TRBV3-1 (or the pseudogene TRBV3-2), the J call TRBJ1-1; TRBD1 might be the D (5 bases). Between the trimmed V and J ends, which lost 5 bases and 2 bases, there was a span of 9 bases. The length of the CDR3 is 13 residues. The germline CDR1 and CDR2 sequences are LGHDT and YNNKEL (reference sequence). CDR3 loop: CASSRDLNTEAFF. The CDR3 coding sequence is TGTGCCAGCAGCAGGGACTTAAACACTGAAGCTTTCTTT.

V usage is TRBV7-6 and J usage is TRBJ2-2, with 10 bases matching TRBD2. Germline lookup yields CDR1 SGHVS and CDR2 FNYEAQ. J gave up 3 bases and V 5 bases, and 9 bases lay outside the gene matches. The CDR3 length is 17 residues. CDR3 bases: TGTGCCAGCAGCCGTACGTCTAGCGGGGGTGACACCGGGGAGCTGTTTTTT. It encodes CASSRTSSGGDTGELFF.

The V and J genes are TRBV2 and TRBJ1-2; D is undetermined. This CDR3 has 15 residues. V was shortened by 4 bases and J by 2 bases, with 14 bases between the two germline ends. The germline V gene encodes CDR1 SNHLY and CDR2 FYNNEI. The DNA of the CDR3 is TGTGCCAGCAGTGGTGCGGGATTTTCAAACTATGGCTACACCTTC. Protein sequence: CASSGAGFSNYGYTF.

The chain uses TRBV3-1 (or the pseudogene TRBV3-2) and TRBJ2-5; no clear D gene. V was pared by 0 bases and J by 0 bases, with 14 bases between. There are 17 residues in the CDR3. Germline CDR1 reads LGHDT; CDR2 reads YNNKEL (reference sequence). The DNA of the CDR3 is TGTGCCAGCAGCCAAGAAAAGACACCTTGGCACCAAGAGACCCAGTACTTC. Amino acid sequence: CASSQEKTPWHQETQYF.

CDR3 DNA: TGTGCCAGCAGCGCAGGACAGGGAAGGACTAATGAAAAACTGTTTTTT. This gives the protein CASSAGQGRTNEKLFF. The chain recombines TRBV9 with TRBJ1-4; 8 nucleotides align to TRBD1. This CDR3 has 16 amino acids. CDR1 is SGDLS and CDR2 is YYNGEE in the germline V gene. Trimming cost V 3 bases and J 2 bases; bases outside gene matches: 6.

This clone was seen a single time. The DNA of the CDR3 is TGTGCCAGCAGCTTAGCACTAGCGGGGGTCTCCGGGGAGCTGTTTTTT. It specifies CASSLALAGVSGELFF. V and J are TRBV7-2 and TRBJ2-2; 11 positions match TRBD2. Per the germline V gene, CDR1 is SGHTA and CDR2 is FQGNSA. With 0 bases clipped from V and 6 bases from J, the junction kept 3 bases outside the gene matches. The CDR3 has 16 amino acids.

This clone was detected once. This chain uses TRBV29-1 with TRBJ1-1, with TRBD1 as a possible D gene (6 bases). Germline CDR1 and CDR2: SQVTM and ANQGSEA. Trimming took off 6 bases at V and 4 bases at J, with 21 bases between the two ends. The CDR3 covers 15 residues. The CDR3, as DNA: TGCAGCGTATTAGGGGGTCTCGGATCCGGCACTGAAGCTTTCTTT. It yields the protein CSVLGGLGSGTEAFF. Complete variable domain (other parts from reference TRBV29-1 and TRBJ1-1): SAVISQKPSRDICQRGTSLTIQCQVDSQVTMMFWYRQQPGQSLTLIATANQGSEATYESGFVIDKFPISRPNLTFSTLTVSNMSPEDSSIYLCSVLGGLGSGTEAFFGQGTRLTVV.

V is TRBV6-5 and J is TRBJ1-1; D may be TRBD1 (5 bases). CDR3 length: 16 amino acids. Germline V gives CDR1 MNHEY, CDR2 SVGAGI. V lost 4 bases to trimming and J lost 4 bases, with 19 bases between them. The CDR3 DNA sequence: TGTGCCAGCAGTTTACGGTCTGCGGGGGATCCCACTGAAGCTTTCTTT. Translating it yields CASSLRSAGDPTEAFF.

The V call is TRBV3-1 (or the pseudogene TRBV3-2), the J call TRBJ2-6, with unresolved D. CDR3 length equals 14 residues. CDR1 and CDR2 from the germline V gene are LGHDT and YNNKEL (reference sequence). V was shortened by 3 bases and J by 2 bases, with 5 bases between the two germline ends. CDR3 nucleotides: TGTGCCAGCAGCCAGGGCGCTGGGGCCAACGTCCTGACTTTC. As protein: CASSQGAGANVLTF.

This chain connects TRBV19 to TRBJ1-2, with D perhaps matching TRBD1 (5 bases). The CDR3 totals 14 residues. Trimming took off 7 bases at V and 4 bases at J, with 16 bases between the two ends. Per germline, CDR1 LNHDA and CDR2 SQIVND (reference sequence). The CDR3 protein is CASTLGHTFYGYTF. Here the CDR3 DNA reads TGTGCCAGTACCCTAGGACACACCTTCTATGGCTACACCTTC.